The next 21 T cell receptor beta chains were all read from a single sample in a study of beta chain features in type 1 diabetes. The sequenced template was cDNA made from the entire isolated RNA. TCRdb keeps only in-frame clones here, not all; method: immunoSEQ multiplex PCR. Counted here are around 450,000 clones, more than 9.5% occurring once; the ten biggest clones make up 0.045% to 0.05%. Sequenced input: naive CD4+ T cells from blood. All receptors derive from a woman under 30 in good health.

This clone has just a few counts. This chain joins TRBV20-1 and TRBJ1-2, with D uncertain. CDR1 is DFQATT, CDR2 SNEGSKA, per germline (reference sequence). This CDR3 has 11 amino acids. V lost 4 bases to trimming and J lost 4 bases, with 7 bases between them. CDR3 DNA: TGCAGTGCTACACACGGCTATGGCTACACCTTC. Encoded protein: CSATHGYGYTF.

This sequence joins TRBV27 and TRBJ2-7; no firm D call. Germline V gene sequence: CDR1 MNHEY, CDR2 SMNVEV (reference sequence). Trimming cost V 5 bases and J 4 bases, with 18 bases left between them. CDR3 length: 15 amino acids. CDR3: CASSRPGERKYEQYF. CDR3 bases: TGTGCCAGCAGTCGCCCTGGGGAAAGGAAGTACGAGCAGTACTTC.

The genes are TRBV18 and TRBJ1-1; the D gene is possibly TRBD1 (6 bases). The CDR3 consists of 14 residues. CDR1 and CDR2 (germline): KGHSH, LQKENI. V was shortened by 5 bases and J by 8 bases, with 18 bases between the two germline ends. Written as DNA, the CDR3 is TGTGCCAGCTCAAGTAACAGGGTTAACTCGGAAGCTTTCTTT. This gives the protein CASSSNRVNSEAFF.

The chain recombines TRBV6-6 with TRBJ2-5; 9 nucleotides match TRBD1. The germline CDR1 and CDR2 sequences are MNHNY and SVGAGI (reference sequence). Trimming cost V 2 bases and J 4 bases; bases outside gene matches: 5. The CDR3 has 15 amino acids. CDR3 coding DNA: TGTGCCAGCAGTTACCCCACAGGGGGCCGAGAGACCCAGTACTTC. This translates into CASSYPTGGRETQYF.

This clone was recorded a few times. The chain couples TRBV11-3 to TRBJ2-2; D is unclear. Germline V CDR1 and CDR2: SGHNT, YENEEA. V was trimmed by 2 bases and J by 0 bases, leaving 13 bases between them. This CDR3 region has 17 residues. Here the CDR3 reads CASSLQTRVTNTGELFF. The CDR3 coding sequence is TGTGCCAGCAGCTTACAGACCCGGGTTACGAACACCGGGGAGCTGTTTTTT.

This clone was observed a handful of times. The chain links TRBV29-1 to TRBJ2-1; TRBD2 agrees at 8 bases. V was pared by 6 bases and J by 7 bases, with 11 bases of the junction left unmatched. This CDR3 has 14 residues. Germline CDR1 reads SQVTM; CDR2 reads ANQGSEA. DNA of the CDR3: TGCAGCGTCGAAAGGAGCGGGAGAGGAAATGAGCAGTTCTTC. This encodes CSVERSGRGNEQFF.

The chain has TRBV9 and TRBJ1-1; possible D gene TRBD1, 5 bases. From germline, CDR1 is SGDLS and CDR2 YYNGEE. The V end was cut by 3 bases, the J end by 1 base, with 13 bases between. The CDR3 spans 15 residues. The CDR3 loop reads CASSAGTTANTEAFF. CDR3 nucleotide sequence: TGTGCCAGCAGCGCGGGGACGACGGCGAACACTGAAGCTTTCTTT. Full variable domain (remainder filled in from reference TRBV9 and TRBJ1-1): DSGVTQTPKHLITATGQRVTLRCSPRSGDLSVYWYQQSLDQGLQFLIQYYNGEERAKGNILERFSAQQFPDLHSELNLSSLELGDSALYFCASSAGTTANTEAFFGQGTRLTVV.

This clone has just a few counts. CDR3 nucleotide sequence: TGCGCCAGCAGCCAATATAACTATGGCTACACCTTC. Protein sequence: CASSQYNYGYTF. The chain has TRBV4-3 and TRBJ1-2; no clear D. Per the germline V gene, CDR1 is LGHNA and CDR2 is YSLEER. V was cut by 2 bases and J by 1 base, with 2 bases left in between. The CDR3 has 12 residues.

This clone showed up just a few times. The chain couples TRBV7-9 to TRBJ2-5; tentative D call: TRBD1 (5 bases). V shed 5 bases and J shed 1 base, with 14 bases lying between them. Germline V lookup: CDR1 SEHNR, CDR2 FQNEAQ (reference sequence). This CDR3 has 15 residues. CDR3: CASSGMVRVQETQYF. The CDR3 DNA reads TGTGCCAGCAGCGGAATGGTCAGGGTCCAAGAGACCCAGTACTTC.

This clone has just a few counts. The chain links TRBV11-2 to TRBJ2-3; tentative D call: TRBD1 (5 bases). V shed 1 base and J shed 2 bases, with 10 bases lying between them. The CDR3 runs 15 residues. Germline V CDR1 and CDR2: SGHAT, FQNNGV. CDR3 protein: CASSLVPGNTDTQYF. The CDR3 coding sequence is TGTGCCAGCAGCTTAGTTCCAGGGAACACAGATACGCAGTATTTT.

The V and J genes are TRBV5-1 and TRBJ2-7, with 8 bases matching TRBD1. The V segment lost 4 bases and the J segment 2 bases; nucleotides outside the gene matches: 5. Germline assignment: CDR1 SGHRS and CDR2 YFSETQ. The CDR3 loop spans 14 amino acids. The DNA of the CDR3 is TGCGCCAGCAGCCGAGGACAGGGCACCTACGAGCAGTACTTC. Encoded protein: CASSRGQGTYEQYF.

This clone has only a few counts. The chain links TRBV10-3 to TRBJ2-4; no clear D. Looked up from germline, CDR1 is ENHRY and CDR2 is SYGVKD. V gave up 3 bases and J gave up 0 bases, with 6 bases separating them. The CDR3 is 14 amino acids. The CDR3, as DNA: TGTGCCATCAGTGATTACGGAGCCAAAAACATTCAGTACTTC. Amino acid sequence: CAISDYGAKNIQYF.

This clone came up a few times. The rearrangement links TRBV4-2 to TRBJ2-7; TRBD2 might be the D (6 bases). Germline V gene sequence: CDR1 LGHNA, CDR2 YNFKEQ. This CDR3 has 16 amino acids. Trimming took 1 base from V and 0 from J, leaving 13 bases between them. CDR3: CASSQVATAGSYEQYF. The CDR3 nucleotides read TGTGCCAGCAGCCAAGTGGCGACAGCGGGCTCCTACGAGCAGTACTTC.

The genes are TRBV12-5 and TRBJ2-1, with TRBD2 matching over 8 bases. The V gene's germline CDR1 is LGHNT and CDR2 FRNRAP. V shed 4 bases, J shed 8 bases, and the junction held 19 bases outside the gene matches. The CDR3 runs to 18 residues. This CDR3 is CASGSLELGLAIDDEQFF. DNA for the CDR3: TGTGCTAGTGGTTCCCTCGAACTCGGACTAGCCATTGACGATGAGCAGTTCTTC.

The V gene is TRBV29-1, the J gene TRBJ2-5; maybe TRBD2 (6 bases). The V end was cut by 3 bases, the J end by 7 bases, with 12 bases between. The length of the CDR3 is 12 residues. The germline V gene has CDR1 SQVTM and CDR2 ANQGSEA. CDR3: CSVDGGLGTQYF. The DNA of the CDR3 is TGCAGCGTTGACGGGGGATTAGGGACCCAGTACTTC.

This clone appeared once. The chain recombines TRBV6-5 with TRBJ2-2, with 7 positions matching TRBD2. Trimming took 7 bases from V and 7 from J; bases not matched to a gene: 6. Looked up from germline, CDR1 is MNHEY and CDR2 is SVGAGI. The CDR3 has 13 amino acids. The CDR3 is CASTPRGDGELFF. DNA of the CDR3: TGTGCCAGCACCCCACGGGGGGACGGGGAGCTGTTTTTT.

This clone was observed a handful of times. V gene TRBV11-1 combines with J gene TRBJ2-1, with 13 nucleotides matching TRBD2. The CDR3 totals 15 residues. The germline gives CDR1 SGHAT, CDR2 FQDESV (reference sequence). V shed 4 bases, J shed 3 bases, and the junction held 0 bases outside the gene matches. The CDR3 DNA sequence: TGTGCCAGCAGCTGGACTAGCGGGAGCTACAATGAGCAGTTCTTC. It yields the protein CASSWTSGSYNEQFF.

This clone has only a few counts. This same CDR3 is encoded by further DNA sequences in the sample. The chain is built from TRBV18 and TRBJ2-3; the D is unclear. The CDR3 is 13 amino acids. Germline lookup yields CDR1 KGHSH and CDR2 LQKENI. Trimming shortened V by 2 bases and J by 0 bases, and 3 bases separated the two germline ends. Here the CDR3 DNA reads TGTGCCAGCTCACCAACTAGCACAGATACGCAGTATTTT. Protein product: CASSPTSTDTQYF.

This clone was picked up a small number of times. The sample carries other DNA sequences with the same CDR3. This chain joins TRBV30 and TRBJ2-3; 11 bases align to TRBD2. The trim removed 3 bases at V and 1 base at J, leaving 0 bases unmatched. Germline V gene lookup returns CDR1 GTSNPN and CDR2 SVGIG (reference sequence). CDR3 length equals 14 residues. CDR3 coding DNA: TGTGCCTGGAGACTAGCGGGGGGCACAGATACGCAGTATTTT. Translating gives CAWRLAGGTDTQYF.

A few counts support this clone. The rearrangement joins TRBV2 to TRBJ1-6; tentative D call: TRBD1 (6 bases). Trimming took off 6 bases at V and 12 bases at J, with 18 bases between the two ends. Germline-derived CDR1 and CDR2 are SNHLY and FYNNEI. This CDR3 contains 14 residues. The CDR3 reads CASSEDSSSLPLHF. The CDR3, as DNA: TGTGCCAGCAGCGAGGACAGTTCTTCTCTACCCCTCCACTTT.

This sequence joins TRBV9 and TRBJ2-7; possible D gene TRBD2, 6 bases. This CDR3 has 17 amino acids. Trimming shortened V by 3 bases and J by 0 bases, and 19 bases separated the two germline ends. CDR1 and CDR2 from the germline V gene are SGDLS and YYNGEE. CDR3 nucleotide sequence: TGTGCCAGCAGCGGATGGGGGAAATCCGGGAGCTCCTACGAGCAGTACGTC. It is translated as CASSGWGKSGSSYEQYV.